There are many counts of the clone carrying this T cell receptor (beta chain). Germline values: CDR1 LGHNA, CDR2 YSLEER. Trimming shortened V by 0 bases and J by 6 bases, and 12 bases separated the two germline ends. The length of the CDR3 is 15 residues. In the source study's methods: Reference gene primer amplification yielded estimated nucleated cell counts. Sequencing used immunoSEQ multiplex PCR; TCRdb keeps in-frame clones, though not all of them. The DNA was the basis for D and trimming; V, J and clone size are from that table. The table records hundreds of thousands of clones, about 87% of them present only once. The source of the sample is a study of blood T cell repertoires in COVID-19.

The sequence was collected from a woman aged 25-40 years with COVID-19, enrolled during active disease. This chain joins TRBV4-3 and TRBJ2-1; perhaps TRBD2 as D (5 bases). The sample comprised peripheral blood. CDR3 nucleotide sequence: TGCGCCAGCAGCCAAGATGTTGGACTGAGCAATGAGCAGTTCTTC. Translated: CASSQDVGLSNEQFF.